This TCR beta chain stems from a study of T-cell reconstitution after alpha-beta-depleted transplantation in children. Germline values: CDR1 SQVTM, CDR2 ANQGSEA. V shed 7 bases and J shed 10 bases, with 10 bases lying between them. This CDR3 has 9 residues. Unique molecular identifiers were incorporated when the TCRbeta library was constructed. A single record per CDR3 protein comes from TCRdb applying MiXCR to the PCR reads. There are 500,000 to 750,000 distinct CDR3 sequences in the sample; approximately 13% occur only once, and roughly 2.3% lies in the top ten. The sequence was collected from a male patient younger than 18 who had a stem cell transplant for acute myeloid leukemia, so the T cells may come from the graft donor. The sample here was PBMCs, mostly from graft donor cells, taken 360 days after TCRalphabeta/CD19-depleted stem cell transplant. The chain joins TRBV29-1 to TRBJ1-1, with D hard to call. The CDR3 is CSDGNAAFF. Written as DNA, the CDR3 is TGCAGCGACGGGAACGCAGCTTTCTTT.